This TCR beta chain derives from a study of blood T cell repertoires in COVID-19. Study in general: There were acute and convalescent COVID-19 samples, and they came from the United States, Italy and Spain.

This CDR3 is built from 14 residues. Germline lookup yields CDR1 SGHAT and CDR2 FQNNGV. V was pared by 0 bases and J by 3 bases, with 8 bases between. The method was immunoSEQ multiplex PCR; TCRdb's version includes in-frame clones alone and lacks a portion of them. The sample contains approximately 280,000 clones, approximately 89% of which appear only once. Participant ages covered about 18 to 90 years across 20 to 30 US areas. Each participant's cohort was designated according to participant-reported clinical history. The source is a woman under 30 who had recovered from COVID-19. V and J are TRBV11-2 and TRBJ2-5; a possible D gene is TRBD2 (5 bases). Sequenced material: PBMCs or T cells enriched from blood (not recorded which). The DNA of the CDR3 is TGTGCCAGCAGCTTAGAGAGGGCGGAAGAGACCCAGTACTTC. Translated, it gives CASSLERAEETQYF.